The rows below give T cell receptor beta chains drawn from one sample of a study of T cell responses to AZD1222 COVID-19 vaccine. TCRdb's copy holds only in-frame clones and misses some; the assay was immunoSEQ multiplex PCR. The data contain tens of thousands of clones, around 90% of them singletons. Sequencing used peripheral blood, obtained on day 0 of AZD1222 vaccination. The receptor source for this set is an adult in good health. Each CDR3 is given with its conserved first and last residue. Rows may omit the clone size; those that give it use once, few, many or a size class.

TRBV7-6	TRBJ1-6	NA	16	CASSLRPTGGNSPLHF
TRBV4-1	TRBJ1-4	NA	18	CASSQVGDRFGLREKLFF
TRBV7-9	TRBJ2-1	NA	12	CASSLNTGEQFF
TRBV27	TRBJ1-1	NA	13	CASSPQGREAAFF
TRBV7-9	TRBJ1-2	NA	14	CASSARSLDYGYTF
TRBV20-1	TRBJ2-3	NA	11	CSARQSDTQYF
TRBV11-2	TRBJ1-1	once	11	CASSLEGEAFF
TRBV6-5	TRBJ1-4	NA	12	CASTGSGEKLFF
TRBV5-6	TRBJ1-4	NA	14	CASSFFGGGEKLFF
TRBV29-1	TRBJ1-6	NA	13	CSVADREDSPLHF
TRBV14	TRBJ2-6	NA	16	CASSPFSLAGANVLTF
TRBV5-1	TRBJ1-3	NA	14	CASSLGNSGNTIYF
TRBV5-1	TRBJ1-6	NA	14	CASSSGQNNSPLHF
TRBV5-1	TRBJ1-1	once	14	CASSVTNSNTEAFF
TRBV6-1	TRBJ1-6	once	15	CASSDRGSYNSPLHF
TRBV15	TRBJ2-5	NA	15	CATSGRGQGKETQYF